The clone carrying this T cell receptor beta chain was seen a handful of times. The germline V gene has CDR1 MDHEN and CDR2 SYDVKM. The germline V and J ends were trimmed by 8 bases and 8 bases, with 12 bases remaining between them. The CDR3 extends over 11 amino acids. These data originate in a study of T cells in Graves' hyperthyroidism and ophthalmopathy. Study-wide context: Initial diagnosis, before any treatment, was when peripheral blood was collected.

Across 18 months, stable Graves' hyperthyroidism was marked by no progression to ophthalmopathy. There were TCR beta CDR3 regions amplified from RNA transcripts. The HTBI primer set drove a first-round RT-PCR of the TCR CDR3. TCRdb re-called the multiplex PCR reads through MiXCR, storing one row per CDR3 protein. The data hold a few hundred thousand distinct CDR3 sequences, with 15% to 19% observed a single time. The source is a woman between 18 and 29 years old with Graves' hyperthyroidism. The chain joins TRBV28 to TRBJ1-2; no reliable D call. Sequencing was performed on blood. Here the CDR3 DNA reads TGTGCCAGCTCTTCCCGGCGGGGCTACACCTTC. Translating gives CASSSRRGYTF.